This TCR beta chain was obtained from a study of Ad26.COV2.S vaccination and SARS-CoV-2 variants. Treatment described: roughly 20 received Ad26.COV2.S at low or high dose, single or two shots; 5 received placebo; per-sample allocation not given. Sampling was done on day 63 after the first vaccine or placebo injection. The CDR3 totals 18 residues. The J segment lost 1 base and the V segment lost 2 bases, leaving 7 bases of the junction unmatched. Per germline, CDR1 MNHNS and CDR2 SASEGT. The repertoire was sequenced with immunoSEQ multiplex PCR; TCRdb's copy has only in-frame clones and lacks some. Seen here are 300,000 to 350,000 clones, 85% observed once, and the top ten hold around 2.2%.

The TCR was taken from a person aged 18 to 65 who received the Ad26.COV2.S COVID-19 vaccine or a placebo. The sequenced sample was peripheral blood, obtained in a trial of Ad26.COV2.S vaccine versus placebo. V gene TRBV6-1 combines with J gene TRBJ2-6; 8 bases are shared with TRBD1. For the CDR3, the DNA is TGTGCCAGCAGTGAATCCGGACAGGGTCTTTCTGGGGCCAACGTCCTGACTTTC. This sequence encodes CASSESGQGLSGANVLTF.